This passage covers 30 T cell receptor beta chains from one sample sequenced in a study of T cell responses to AZD1222 COVID-19 vaccine. Using immunoSEQ multiplex PCR, the repertoire was profiled, and TCRdb retains in-frame clones only, with some absent. Of roughly 250,000 clones listed, approximately 93% were seen once; the top ten hold 0.5% to 0.7%. Sequencing used peripheral blood, obtained on day 0 of AZD1222 vaccination. The origin of the receptors is an adult in good health.

The chain couples TRBV28 to TRBJ1-2; 10 bases map to TRBD1. J gave up 4 bases and V 7 bases, and 15 bases lay outside the gene matches. Looked up from germline, CDR1 is MDHEN and CDR2 is SYDVKM. The CDR3 has 17 amino acids. The CDR3 nucleotides read TGTGCCAGCAATCCCCGACAGGGGGCGGGTACTGGCTATGGCTACACCTTC. Translated, it gives CASNPRQGAGTGYGYTF.

The genes are TRBV18 and TRBJ2-3; D possibly corresponds to TRBD1 (6 bases). V dropped 3 bases and J dropped 3 bases, with 13 bases sitting between them. CDR3 length: 15 amino acids. Germline V gene sequence: CDR1 KGHSH, CDR2 LQKENI. CDR3 loop: CASSPARGLTDTQYF. Written as DNA, the CDR3 is TGTGCCAGCTCACCGGCCAGGGGATTAACAGATACGCAGTATTTT.

The chain has TRBV27 and TRBJ1-5; D perhaps matches TRBD1 (6 bases). The CDR3 totals 13 residues. Trimming cost V 2 bases and J 9 bases, with 11 bases left between them. Per germline, CDR1 MNHEY and CDR2 SMNVEV (reference sequence). For the CDR3, the DNA is TGTGCCAGCAGTTTACAGGGGTTGTGGCCCCAGCATTTT. Protein product: CASSLQGLWPQHF.

The chain has TRBV28 and TRBJ2-1; tentative D call: TRBD1 (6 bases). The CDR3 sequence is 12 residues long. The ends were cut back, 8 bases at V and 3 bases at J, with 8 bases in the middle. CDR1 is MDHEN, CDR2 SYDVKM, per germline. The CDR3: CASGTHYNEQFF. Written as DNA, the CDR3 is TGTGCCAGCGGGACACACTACAATGAGCAGTTCTTC.

The V and J genes are TRBV14 and TRBJ1-2; unclear D gene. V lost 1 base and J 10 bases, leaving 13 bases between the germline ends. Germline V gene lookup returns CDR1 SGHDN and CDR2 FVKESK. This CDR3 is 13 amino acids long. CDR3 sequence (DNA): TGTGCCAGCAGCCAAGGCTTACGGAGAGACTACACCTTC. The encoded protein is CASSQGLRRDYTF.

V is TRBV6-5 and J is TRBJ2-7; TRBD1 matches at 8 bases. Per germline, CDR1 MNHEY and CDR2 SVGAGI. Trimming removed 4 bases from V and 1 base from J; junction bases left unmatched: 3. The CDR3 contains 14 residues. The CDR3 is CASSWTGKSYEQYF. CDR3 sequence (DNA): TGTGCCAGCAGTTGGACAGGGAAATCCTACGAGCAGTACTTC.

The chain is built from TRBV2 and TRBJ1-6, with D possibly matching TRBD1 (5 bases). CDR3 length: 15 residues. V was cut by 4 bases and J by 3 bases, with 10 bases left in between. Germline lookup yields CDR1 SNHLY and CDR2 FYNNEI. The CDR3 DNA reads TGTGCCAGCAGTGTTCAGGGACTCTATAATTCACCCCTCCACTTT. This encodes CASSVQGLYNSPLHF.

V gene TRBV20-1 combines with J gene TRBJ2-3; 10 bases line up with TRBD2. Germline-derived CDR1 and CDR2 are DFQATT and SNEGSKA (reference sequence). V was pared by 3 bases and J by 2 bases, with 2 bases of the junction left unmatched. The CDR3 spans 14 residues. CDR3 in amino acids: CSASTSGVTDTQYF. In nucleotides, the CDR3 is TGCAGTGCTAGTACTAGCGGGGTCACAGATACGCAGTATTTT.

V usage is TRBV6-5 and J usage is TRBJ2-4, with D maybe TRBD2 (6 bases). Trimming removed 5 bases from V and 9 bases from J, with 14 bases in between. Germline V CDR1 and CDR2: MNHEY, SVGAGI. The CDR3 consists of 13 residues. Written as DNA, the CDR3 is TGTGCCAGCAGTCCCGGGGGAGAGGGCATTCAGTACTTC. This translates into CASSPGGEGIQYF.

The gene calls are TRBV7-2 and TRBJ2-6; D gene unclear. The CDR3 spans 16 residues. The germline V gene encodes CDR1 SGHTA and CDR2 FQGNSA. Between the trimmed V and J ends, which lost 5 bases and 0 bases, there was a span of 11 bases. This CDR3 is CASSRQVVSGANVLTF. The CDR3 nucleotides read TGTGCCAGCAGCCGCCAGGTAGTCTCTGGGGCCAACGTCCTGACTTTC.

The gene calls are TRBV19 and TRBJ1-1; TRBD1 agrees at 9 bases. V lost 5 bases and J lost 4; bases outside the gene matches: 14. CDR3 length equals 17 residues. CDR1 and CDR2 from the germline V gene are LNHDA and SQIVND (reference sequence). The CDR3 DNA reads as TGTGCCAGTAGTTTTCCGGGACAGGGCGGGGGAAGCACTGAAGCTTTCTTT. Amino acid sequence: CASSFPGQGGGSTEAFF.

The chain links TRBV9 to TRBJ1-3; D might be TRBD1 (6 bases). The germline V gene has CDR1 SGDLS and CDR2 YYNGEE. The CDR3 sequence is 16 residues long. V gave up 2 bases and J gave up 0 bases, with 12 bases separating them. Here the CDR3 DNA reads TGTGCCAGCAGCGTTGGCGGGACACACTCTGGAAACACCATATATTTT. Its protein product is CASSVGGTHSGNTIYF.

The chain recombines TRBV5-6 with TRBJ2-7; D is unclear. The CDR3 has 15 residues. In germline, CDR1 is SGHDT, CDR2 YYEEEE. The germline V and J ends were trimmed by 4 bases and 0 bases, with 14 bases remaining between them. CDR3: CASSPGPAGSYEQYF. CDR3 bases: TGTGCCAGCAGCCCCGGACCCGCCGGCTCCTACGAGCAGTACTTC.

This clone came up once. V gene TRBV4-1 combines with J gene TRBJ2-2; the D gene could be TRBD1 or TRBD2 (6 bases each). CDR3 size: 14 residues. Germline assignment: CDR1 MGHRA and CDR2 YSYEKL. Trimming took off 4 bases at V and 7 bases at J, with 13 bases between the two ends. The CDR3 region has the DNA TGCGCCAGCAGCCTCGGAGGGGGTGACGGGGAGCTGTTTTTT. Its protein product is CASSLGGGDGELFF.

The CDR3 is CASSYNSGRASYEQYF. The CDR3 DNA sequence: TGTGCCAGCTCATACAATAGCGGGAGGGCCTCCTACGAGCAGTACTTC. The chain recombines TRBV18 with TRBJ2-7; 11 bases map to TRBD2. The ends lost 5 bases at V and 0 bases at J; junction bases unmatched: 6. The CDR3 has 16 residues. CDR1 is KGHSH and CDR2 is LQKENI in the germline V gene.

This chain joins TRBV30 and TRBJ1-2; the D gene is possibly TRBD1 (5 bases). The length of the CDR3 is 12 residues. The germline CDR1 and CDR2 sequences are GTSNPN and SVGIG (reference sequence). Trimming shortened V by 0 bases and J by 7 bases, and 9 bases separated the two germline ends. This chain's CDR3 is CAWSVAQGGYTF. The CDR3, as DNA: TGTGCCTGGAGTGTAGCCCAGGGTGGCTACACCTTC.

The J gene is TRBJ2-3, the V gene TRBV11-1; 9 bases are shared with TRBD1. V lost 5 bases to trimming and J lost 8 bases; unmatched junction nucleotides: 11. Germline V gene lookup returns CDR1 SGHAT and CDR2 FQDESV (reference sequence). The CDR3 totals 15 residues. The CDR3 DNA reads TGTGCCAGCAGCAGGGACAGGGAGGCGAGAGGTACGCAGTATTTT. As protein: CASSRDREARGTQYF.

The V and J genes are TRBV10-3 and TRBJ1-1, with 10 bases aligning to TRBD1. This CDR3 spans 14 amino acids. Germline loops: CDR1 ENHRY, CDR2 SYGVKD. V lost 5 bases, J lost 5 bases, and 5 bases stayed unmatched. CDR3 in DNA: TGTGCCATCAGTTCGGACAGGGGGGAGACTGAAGCTTTCTTT. Translated: CAISSDRGETEAFF.

CDR3: CASRLQGGTEAFF. CDR3 bases: TGTGCCAGCAGATTACAGGGGGGGACTGAAGCTTTCTTT. This chain connects TRBV28 to TRBJ1-1; 8 nucleotides agree with TRBD1. Germline-derived CDR1 and CDR2 are MDHEN and SYDVKM. J was trimmed by 5 bases and V by 6 bases; bases with no gene match: 5. The length of the CDR3 is 13 residues.

This sequence joins TRBV7-9 and TRBJ1-1, with D perhaps matching TRBD1 (6 bases). The CDR3 is 14 amino acids. The V end lost 5 bases, the J end lost 0 bases, and 10 bases lay between the germline ends. Germline V lookup: CDR1 SEHNR, CDR2 FQNEAQ (reference sequence). In DNA, the CDR3 is TGTGCCAGCAGCGAAGGACAGTTGAACACTGAAGCTTTCTTT. Translating it yields CASSEGQLNTEAFF.

This clone has more than one count but fewer than ten. The chain joins TRBV6-4 to TRBJ2-1, with D possibly being TRBD2 (7 bases). The germline V gene has CDR1 MRHNA and CDR2 SNTAGT. The CDR3 is made up of 14 amino acids. The V and J ends lost 4 bases and 8 bases respectively, with 15 bases between them. CDR3 DNA: TGTGCCAGCAGTGCAGGACTAGAGGGGGATGAGCAGTTCTTC. It translates to CASSAGLEGDEQFF.

This chain connects TRBV5-4 to TRBJ1-2; 8 bases match TRBD1. Germline V CDR1 and CDR2: SGHNT, YYREEE (reference sequence). The junction had 16 bases not matched to a gene; V was cut back by 4 bases and J by 8 bases. CDR3 length: 16 residues. The CDR3 sequence: CASSPLGRGQLGGYTF. The CDR3 DNA reads as TGTGCCAGCAGCCCCCTGGGCAGGGGGCAGTTGGGAGGCTACACCTTC.

This clone was recorded once. J is TRBJ1-4 and V is TRBV27; the match to TRBD1 covers 8 bases. Trimming cost V 6 bases and J 7 bases; bases outside gene matches: 10. This CDR3 has 15 residues. CDR1 is MNHEY and CDR2 is SMNVEV in the germline V gene (reference sequence). In nucleotides, the CDR3 is TGTGCCAGCAGCGACAGTGACAGGGGTAGTGAAAAACTGTTTTTT. Encoded protein: CASSDSDRGSEKLFF. The complete variable domain, with remaining parts taken from reference TRBV27 and TRBJ1-4, reads EAQVTQNPRYLITVTGKKLTVTCSQNMNHEYMSWYRQDPGLGLRQIYYSMNVEVTDKGDVPEGYKVSRKEKRNFPLILESPSPNQTSLYFCASSDSDRGSEKLFFGSGTQLSVL.

This chain uses TRBV12-3 or TRBV12-4 with TRBJ1-6; the D is unclear. V gave up 8 bases and J gave up 7 bases, with 9 bases separating them. This CDR3 spans 12 amino acids. The CDR3: CASLTQNSPLHF. DNA for the CDR3: TGTGCCAGCTTGACACAAAATTCACCCCTCCACTTT.

V and J are TRBV7-2 and TRBJ2-3; 8 nucleotides align to TRBD1. This CDR3 has 15 amino acids. With V trimmed by 5 bases and J by 4 bases, 8 bases remained unmatched. Germline values: CDR1 SGHTA, CDR2 FQGNSA. As DNA, the CDR3 is TGTGCCAGCAGCCGCGGGGACAGGAGCTCAGATACGCAGTATTTT. Amino acids: CASSRGDRSSDTQYF.

This clone was counted once. This chain joins TRBV7-9 and TRBJ1-5; no definite D call. The CDR3 extends over 17 amino acids. CDR1 is SEHNR, CDR2 FQNEAQ, per germline (reference sequence). Trimming pared 1 base from V and 5 bases from J, leaving 18 bases between. CDR3 in amino acids: CASSLGIGQPGDQPQHF. In DNA form, the CDR3 reads TGTGCCAGCAGCTTAGGTATCGGGCAGCCCGGGGATCAGCCCCAGCATTTT.

The V gene is TRBV3-1 (or the pseudogene TRBV3-2), the J gene TRBJ1-1; D call uncertain. CDR1 is LGHDT, CDR2 YNNKEL, per germline (reference sequence). This CDR3 spans 16 amino acids. V dropped 0 bases and J dropped 5 bases, with 16 bases sitting between them. The CDR3 here is CASSQDARPGGTEAFF. CDR3 coding DNA: TGTGCCAGCAGCCAAGATGCACGTCCCGGCGGGACTGAAGCTTTCTTT.

V gene TRBV4-1 combines with J gene TRBJ2-1, with 8 bases fitting TRBD1. The germline V gene encodes CDR1 MGHRA and CDR2 YSYEKL. The CDR3 is 17 residues long. Unmatched junction bases numbered 7, after V lost 1 base and J lost 2 bases. CDR3 sequence reads: CASSQGTGGIAYNEQFF. CDR3 coding DNA: TGCGCCAGCAGCCAAGGTACAGGGGGGATCGCCTACAATGAGCAGTTCTTC.

This clone has only one observation. The chain recombines TRBV29-1 with TRBJ2-7; possibly TRBD1 for D (6 bases). Trimming left V 0 bases short and J 0 bases short, with 12 bases between. This CDR3 is 15 amino acids long. In germline, CDR1 is SQVTM, CDR2 ANQGSEA. The CDR3 is CSVEDPGASSYEQYF. DNA for the CDR3: TGCAGCGTTGAAGATCCAGGGGCGAGCTCCTACGAGCAGTACTTC.

The J gene is TRBJ1-2, the V gene TRBV13; D is unresolved. This CDR3 spans 13 amino acids. Germline values: CDR1 PRHDT, CDR2 FYEKMQ (reference sequence). Trimming stripped 0 bases from V and 1 base from J, with 3 bases between. DNA of the CDR3: TGTGCCAGCAGCTTAGGGCTTAACTATGGCTACACCTTC. This translates into CASSLGLNYGYTF. Using reference TRBV13 and TRBJ1-2 for the parts outside the CDR3, the full variable domain is AAGVIQSPRHLIKEKRETATLKCYPIPRHDTVYWYQQGPGQDPQFLISFYEKMQSDKGSIPDRFSAQQFSDYHSELNMSSLELGDSALYFCASSLGLNYGYTFGSGTRLTVV.